The 24 T cell receptor beta chains below come from one sample, sequenced in a study of blood T cell repertoires in COVID-19. TCRdb's copy holds only in-frame clones and misses some; the assay was immunoSEQ multiplex PCR. The data show 200,000 to 300,000 clones, approximately 88% seen once. What was sequenced was PBMCs or T cells enriched from blood (not recorded which). These receptors were obtained from a woman in her thirties or forties with acute COVID-19.

The chain is built from TRBV3-1 (or the pseudogene TRBV3-2) and TRBJ2-5; D may be TRBD2 (6 bases). The germline V gene encodes CDR1 LGHDT and CDR2 YNNKEL (reference sequence). This CDR3 contains 14 residues. V lost 0 bases to trimming and J lost 5 bases, with 10 bases between them. The CDR3 region has the DNA TGTGCCAGCAGCCAAGATACTAGCTCGGAGACCCAGTACTTC. Its protein is CASSQDTSSETQYF.

The chain joins TRBV10-2 to TRBJ2-3; tentative D call: TRBD2 (6 bases). Germline-derived CDR1 and CDR2 are WSHSY and SAAADI. V lost 4 bases, J lost 3 bases, and 17 bases lay in between. The CDR3 loop spans 16 amino acids. In DNA form, the CDR3 reads TGCGCCAGCAGTGGTAGAATTGCTAGCGTAACAGATACGCAGTATTTT. Translating gives CASSGRIASVTDTQYF.

The chain uses TRBV28 and TRBJ1-4; TRBD1 might be the D (6 bases). Trimming cost V 4 bases and J 7 bases, with 13 bases left between them. Germline V gives CDR1 MDHEN, CDR2 SYDVKM. The CDR3 is made up of 14 amino acids. The CDR3 spells CASSSQGPSEKLFF. CDR3 nucleotide sequence: TGTGCCAGCAGTTCACAGGGACCCAGTGAAAAACTGTTTTTT.

The J gene is TRBJ1-1, the V gene TRBV16, with a possible D match to TRBD1 (5 bases). Germline CDR1 and CDR2: KGHSY and FQNENV. The CDR3 has 14 residues. The V end was cut by 0 bases, the J end by 4 bases, with 9 bases between. This CDR3 is CASSQSAGFTEAFF. CDR3 nucleotides: TGTGCCAGCAGCCAATCGGCAGGGTTCACTGAAGCTTTCTTT. Variable domain in full (rest from reference TRBV16 and TRBJ1-1): GEEVAQTPKHLVRGEGQKAKLYCAPIKGHSYVFWYQQVLKNEFKFLISFQNENVFDETGMPKERFSAKCLPNSPCSLEIQATKLEDSAVYFCASSQSAGFTEAFFGQGTRLTVV.

The chain carries TRBV7-9 and TRBJ1-2; D is perhaps TRBD1 (6 bases). The germline V gene has CDR1 SEHNR and CDR2 FQNEAQ (reference sequence). The CDR3 runs to 14 residues. Trimming stripped 10 bases from V and 1 base from J, with 16 bases between. The CDR3 nucleotides are TGTGCCATCAAGGACAGCAATTTTAACTATGGCTACACCTTC. It specifies CAIKDSNFNYGYTF.

This sequence joins TRBV7-9 and TRBJ2-3; the D gene is possibly TRBD2 (6 bases). Looked up from germline, CDR1 is SEHNR and CDR2 is FQNEAQ (reference sequence). V lost 1 base and J lost 2, with 16 bases in between. The CDR3 has 17 residues. CDR3 sequence: CASSLVLAQFATDTQYF. The CDR3 coding sequence is TGTGCCAGCAGCTTAGTCCTAGCGCAATTTGCCACAGATACGCAGTATTTT.

V gene TRBV18 combines with J gene TRBJ1-2; 11 bases align to TRBD1. CDR1 is KGHSH, CDR2 LQKENI, per germline. J was trimmed by 5 bases and V by 6 bases; bases with no gene match: 8. CDR3 size: 15 residues. The CDR3: CASSAYGDRGYGYTF. The CDR3 DNA is TGTGCCAGCTCGGCCTATGGGGACAGGGGGTATGGCTACACCTTC.

The genes are TRBV4-3 and TRBJ2-2; TRBD1 agrees at 10 bases. Germline CDR1 reads LGHNA; CDR2 reads YSLEER. V shed 2 bases and J 3 bases; nucleotides not matched to a gene: 9. The CDR3 totals 18 residues. In DNA form, the CDR3 reads TGCGCCAGCAGCCAACTATTCTTTGGGACAGGGGACACCGGGGAGCTGTTTTTT. As protein: CASSQLFFGTGDTGELFF.

J is TRBJ1-1 and V is TRBV7-8, with D possibly TRBD1 on 6 matching bases. The CDR3 is 15 residues long. V lost 4 bases and J lost 0, with 12 bases in between. From germline, CDR1 is SGHVS and CDR2 FQNEAQ. CDR3 loop: CASSSYRDMNTEAFF. CDR3 DNA: TGTGCCAGCAGCTCATACAGGGACATGAACACTGAAGCTTTCTTT.

This clone was recorded a few times. The genes are TRBV29-1 and TRBJ1-5; 8 nucleotides align to TRBD1. Germline V gene data show CDR1 as SQVTM and CDR2 as ANQGSEA. The CDR3 contains 12 residues. With 7 bases clipped from V and 5 bases from J, the junction kept 4 bases outside the gene matches. The CDR3 spells CSAGQGDQPQHF. In nucleotides, the CDR3 is TGCAGCGCCGGACAGGGAGATCAGCCCCAGCATTTT.

The rearrangement links TRBV27 to TRBJ2-1; D is undetermined. Germline CDR1 is MNHEY and CDR2 is SMNVEV (reference sequence). This CDR3 is built from 18 residues. Trimming pared 1 base from V and 7 bases from J, leaving 23 bases between. The CDR3 DNA sequence: TGTGCCAGCAGTTTATACCAGCCCCTTAGTCTAAACGGGAATGAGCAGTTCTTC. As protein: CASSLYQPLSLNGNEQFF.

This clone was found once. The chain has TRBV6-5 and TRBJ1-2; the match to TRBD1 covers 10 bases. The CDR3 loop spans 11 amino acids. The germline gives CDR1 MNHEY, CDR2 SVGAGI. The trim removed 8 bases at V and 8 bases at J, leaving 2 bases unmatched. The CDR3 sequence: CASGTGVGYTF. The CDR3 nucleotides read TGTGCCAGCGGGACAGGGGTGGGCTACACCTTC.

The chain's CDR3 is CASSVVGRDTDTQYF. In DNA form, the CDR3 reads TGTGCCAGCAGCGTGGTCGGACGGGACACAGATACGCAGTATTTT. The chain links TRBV9 to TRBJ2-3; possibly TRBD2 for D (5 bases). The germline CDR1 and CDR2 sequences are SGDLS and YYNGEE. This CDR3 is 15 amino acids long. Trimming took 2 bases from V and 2 from J, leaving 12 bases between them.

The chain uses TRBV12-5 and TRBJ1-1; the D is unclear. The CDR3 covers 13 residues. The germline CDR1 and CDR2 sequences are LGHNT and FRNRAP. V gave up 3 bases and J gave up 3 bases, with 8 bases separating them. The CDR3 region is CASGLDRDTEAFF. The CDR3 DNA reads as TGTGCTAGTGGTTTAGATCGAGACACTGAAGCTTTCTTT. Complete variable domain (other parts from reference TRBV12-5 and TRBJ1-1): DARVTQTPRHKVTEMGQEVTMRCQPILGHNTVFWYRQTMMQGLELLAYFRNRAPLDDSGMPKDRFSAEMPDATLATLKIQPSEPRDSAVYFCASGLDRDTEAFFGQGTRLTVV.

The chain has TRBV28 and TRBJ2-7; 12 bases agree with TRBD2. Looked up from germline, CDR1 is MDHEN and CDR2 is SYDVKM. The junction had 9 bases not matched to a gene; V was cut back by 6 bases and J by 3 bases. The CDR3 is made up of 16 amino acids. DNA for the CDR3: TGTGCCAGCAGCCTAGGACTAGCGGGGACCCTCTACGAGCAGTACTTC. Translated, it gives CASSLGLAGTLYEQYF.

The V gene is TRBV7-2, the J gene TRBJ2-7, with D unresolved. The CDR3 has 16 amino acids. The V gene lost 10 bases and the J gene lost 3 bases, with 25 bases spanning the gap. CDR1 and CDR2 from the germline V gene are SGHTA and FQGNSA. CDR3 nucleotides: TGTGCCATCTTAAACCTCTCCCGGTTCCCTTGCTACGAGCAGTACGTC. Translated, it gives CAILNLSRFPCYEQYV.

The chain combines TRBV4-1 with TRBJ1-2, with TRBD1 identical over 7 bases. The CDR3 totals 14 residues. In germline, CDR1 is MGHRA, CDR2 YSYEKL. The ends lost 2 bases at V and 5 bases at J; junction bases unmatched: 5. In DNA, the CDR3 is TGCGCCAGCAGCCAATGGGCAGGGGGGTATGGCTACACCTTC. Its translation is CASSQWAGGYGYTF.

The genes are TRBV11-2 and TRBJ2-7, with a possible D match to TRBD1 (5 bases). Trimming took off 5 bases at V and 2 bases at J, with 16 bases between the two ends. Germline CDR1 reads SGHAT; CDR2 reads FQNNGV. CDR3 size: 15 residues. CDR3 region: CASSPGAVTTYEQYF. CDR3 sequence (DNA): TGTGCCAGCAGCCCTGGGGCGGTTACAACCTACGAGCAGTACTTC.

The rearrangement uses TRBV5-4 and TRBJ1-2; perhaps TRBD1 as D (5 bases). V gave up 4 bases and J gave up 3 bases, with 19 bases separating them. The CDR3 is made up of 16 amino acids. Germline-derived CDR1 and CDR2 are SGHNT and YYREEE (reference sequence). CDR3 bases: TGTGCCAGCAGCCTAACTACCAACGGGGGTTACTATGGCTACACCTTC. Its protein product is CASSLTTNGGYYGYTF.

The chain uses TRBV5-1 and TRBJ2-5, with 9 nucleotides matching TRBD1. CDR3 length: 14 amino acids. Germline lookup yields CDR1 SGHRS and CDR2 YFSETQ. Losses at the gene ends were 4 bases for V and 5 bases for J; bases not matched to a gene: 6. The CDR3 DNA is TGCGCCAGCAGCGGTGGACAGGGGAGGGAGACCCAGTACTTC. It specifies CASSGGQGRETQYF.

The chain links TRBV5-1 to TRBJ1-4; D might be TRBD1 (5 bases). CDR1 is SGHRS and CDR2 is YFSETQ in the germline V gene. V shed 4 bases and J shed 5 bases, with 12 bases lying between them. The CDR3 is 14 residues long. In DNA, the CDR3 is TGCGCCAGCAGCCCCGGACACGGCAATGAAAAACTGTTTTTT. Protein: CASSPGHGNEKLFF.

The V gene is TRBV12-3 or TRBV12-4, the J gene TRBJ1-1; 8 nucleotides agree with TRBD1. The V segment lost 5 bases and the J segment 6 bases; nucleotides outside the gene matches: 5. The CDR3 length is 13 residues. Here the CDR3 reads CASSKDRDAEAFF. The CDR3 DNA follows: TGTGCCAGCAGTAAGGACAGGGACGCTGAAGCTTTCTTT.

This chain's CDR3 is CASSPGGSGNQPQHF. Here the CDR3 DNA reads TGTGCCAGCAGTCCAGGGGGCTCGGGCAATCAGCCCCAGCATTTT. The chain joins TRBV27 to TRBJ1-5; 8 bases agree with TRBD1. The CDR3 has 15 residues. Trimming removed 5 bases from V and 2 bases from J; junction bases left unmatched: 5. Germline assignment: CDR1 MNHEY and CDR2 SMNVEV (reference sequence).

The V gene is TRBV28, the J gene TRBJ2-7; 10 bases align to TRBD2. With V trimmed by 6 bases and J by 4 bases, 6 bases remained unmatched. This CDR3 is 14 amino acids long. Germline V gene sequence: CDR1 MDHEN, CDR2 SYDVKM. CDR3 loop: CASRVAGGLYEQYF. CDR3 bases: TGTGCCAGCAGGGTAGCGGGAGGCTTATACGAGCAGTACTTC.